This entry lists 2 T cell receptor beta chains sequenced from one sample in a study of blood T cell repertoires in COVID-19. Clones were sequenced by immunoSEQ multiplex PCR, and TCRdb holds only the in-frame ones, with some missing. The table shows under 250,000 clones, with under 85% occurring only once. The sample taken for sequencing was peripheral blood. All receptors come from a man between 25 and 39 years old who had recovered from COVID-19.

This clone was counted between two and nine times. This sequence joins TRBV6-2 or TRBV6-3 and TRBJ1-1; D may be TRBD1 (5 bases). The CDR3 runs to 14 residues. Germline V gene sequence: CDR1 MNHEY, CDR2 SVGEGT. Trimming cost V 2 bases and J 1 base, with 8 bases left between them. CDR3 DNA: TGTGCCAGCAGTTACCGGGGGGGGAACACTGAAGCTTTCTTT. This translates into CASSYRGGNTEAFF.

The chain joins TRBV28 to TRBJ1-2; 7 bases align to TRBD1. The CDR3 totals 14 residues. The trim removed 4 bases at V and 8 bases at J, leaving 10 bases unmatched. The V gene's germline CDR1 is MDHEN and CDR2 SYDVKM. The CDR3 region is CASSSRDRKRGYTF. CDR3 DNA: TGTGCCAGCAGTTCCCGGGACAGAAAAAGGGGCTACACCTTC.